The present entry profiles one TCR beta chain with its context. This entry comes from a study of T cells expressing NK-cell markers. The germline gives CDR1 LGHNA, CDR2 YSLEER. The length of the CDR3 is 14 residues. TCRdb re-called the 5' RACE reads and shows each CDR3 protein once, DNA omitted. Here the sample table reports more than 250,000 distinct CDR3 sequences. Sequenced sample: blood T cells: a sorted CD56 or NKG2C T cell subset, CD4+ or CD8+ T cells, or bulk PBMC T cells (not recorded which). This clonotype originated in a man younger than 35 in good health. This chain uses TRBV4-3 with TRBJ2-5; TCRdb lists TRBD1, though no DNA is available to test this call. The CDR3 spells CASSQDVRGETQYF.